This passage covers 32 T cell receptor beta chains from one sample sequenced in a study of early T cells in non-severe SARS-CoV-2 infection. TCRdb redid the calling of the 5' RACE reads with MiXCR, one entry per CDR3 protein. The table lists under 50,000 distinct CDR3 sequences, roughly 5.9% of them singletons, with 4.5% in the top ten. Material for sequencing was whole blood. Source of these receptors: an adult who was a healthcare worker with PCR-confirmed SARS-CoV-2 infection or an uninfected control (not recorded which).

This clonotype came up many times. The chain carries TRBV20-1 and TRBJ2-5; D unresolved. The CDR3 has 13 residues. V dropped 1 base and J dropped 1 base, with 7 bases sitting between them. Germline-derived CDR1 and CDR2 are DFQATT and SNEGSKA (reference sequence). CDR3 DNA sequence: TGCAGTGCTAGAGGAGGTTTCCAAGAGACCCAGTACTTC. Protein product: CSARGGFQETQYF.

This clonotype was counted many times. This chain links TRBV18 with TRBJ2-1, with unresolved D. Germline-derived CDR1 and CDR2 are KGHSH and LQKENI. Trimming stripped 6 bases from V and 1 base from J, with 10 bases between. CDR3 length: 14 amino acids. The CDR3 spells CASSPQVSYNEQFF. The CDR3, as DNA: TGTGCCAGCTCCCCCCAAGTTTCCTACAATGAGCAGTTCTTC.

This clonotype was counted at least ten times. The chain combines TRBV6-5 with TRBJ2-7; 12 positions agree with TRBD2. Germline CDR1 MNHEY, CDR2 SVGAGI. The V gene end was trimmed by 6 bases and the J gene end by 7 bases; junction bases not matched to a gene: 7. The CDR3 has 14 residues. The DNA for the CDR3 is TGTGCCAGCAGGCCTAGCGGGGGGGCAAGGGAGCAGTACTTC. This encodes CASRPSGGAREQYF.

This clonotype has ten or more counts. V usage is TRBV3-1 and J usage is TRBJ2-3, with TRBD2 matching 14 bases. V dropped 4 bases and J dropped 5; count of bases not matched to a gene: 5. Germline CDR1 is LGHDT and CDR2 is YNNKEL (reference sequence). The CDR3 contains 16 residues. The CDR3 region is CASSPGTSGRGDTQYF. CDR3 sequence (DNA): TGTGCCAGCAGCCCCGGGACTAGCGGGAGAGGAGATACGCAGTATTTT.

The sample holds one count of this clonotype. The J gene is TRBJ1-2, the V gene TRBV29-1, with D maybe TRBD1 (6 bases). With 6 bases removed from V and 8 bases from J, the gap between germline ends came to 13 bases. Per germline, CDR1 SQVTM and CDR2 ANQGSEA. CDR3 size: 11 residues. This CDR3 is CSVREQGGYTF. The CDR3 DNA reads TGCAGCGTGAGAGAACAGGGCGGCTACACCTTC.

The J gene is TRBJ2-3, the V gene TRBV28, with D hard to call. Deletions cut 5 bases from V and 5 bases from J, with 11 bases between. From germline, CDR1 is MDHEN and CDR2 SYDVKM. The CDR3 length is 13 residues. The CDR3 spells CASSPAIGDTQYF. DNA of the CDR3: TGTGCCAGCAGTCCCGCAATAGGAGATACGCAGTATTTT.

At least ten counts were recorded for this clonotype. The genes are TRBV15 and TRBJ1-5, with D hard to call. Germline CDR1 LNHNV, CDR2 YYDKDF (reference sequence). This CDR3 has 12 amino acids. V lost 0 bases, J lost 7 bases, and 4 bases lay in between. The CDR3 DNA reads TGTGCCACCAGCAGAGAGGCCCAGCCCCAGCATTTT. This encodes CATSREAQPQHF.

In its sample, this clonotype was seen many times. The J gene is TRBJ2-2, the V gene TRBV5-1, with 7 bases that match TRBD1. The CDR3 contains 15 residues. Per the germline V gene, CDR1 is SGHRS and CDR2 is YFSETQ. V gave up 5 bases and J gave up 2 bases; unmatched junction bases: 6. The CDR3 spells CASRRGGSNTGELFF. The CDR3 nucleotides read TGCGCCAGCAGGAGAGGGGGCAGTAACACCGGGGAGCTGTTTTTT.

The sample holds many counts of this clonotype. V usage is TRBV5-1 and J usage is TRBJ1-2; D gene unclear. Between the trimmed V and J ends, which lost 5 bases and 3 bases, there was a span of 8 bases. This CDR3 is 12 amino acids long. The V gene's germline CDR1 is SGHRS and CDR2 YFSETQ. CDR3 in DNA: TGCGCCAGCAGAGAAACAGACTATGGCTACACCTTC. The encoded protein is CASRETDYGYTF.

This clonotype was seen ten or more times. This sequence joins TRBV7-6 and TRBJ2-5; TRBD1 agrees at 8 bases. J lost 5 bases, V lost 4 bases, and 9 bases had no gene match. The CDR3 extends over 15 amino acids. The germline CDR1 and CDR2 sequences are SGHVS and FNYEAQ. The DNA of the CDR3 is TGTGCCAGCAGCTGGACAGGGAAACGGGGGGAGACCCAGTACTTC. Translation gives CASSWTGKRGETQYF.

V usage is TRBV2 and J usage is TRBJ2-2; 9 bases match TRBD1. The CDR3 is 14 amino acids. Germline CDR1 SNHLY, CDR2 FYNNEI. V lost 9 bases to trimming and J lost 4 bases; unmatched junction nucleotides: 6. CDR3 nucleotide sequence: TGTGCCAGTATGGGACAGGGAGGCACCGGGGAGCTGTTTTTT. As protein: CASMGQGGTGELFF.

The rearrangement uses TRBV7-2 and TRBJ2-2, with TRBD1 identical over 9 bases. The ends lost 5 bases at V and 1 base at J; junction bases unmatched: 5. Germline V gene data show CDR1 as SGHTA and CDR2 as FQGNSA. The CDR3 spans 16 residues. As DNA, the CDR3 is TGTGCCAGCAGCGCCGGGACAGGGAGGAACACCGGGGAGCTGTTTTTT. Protein sequence: CASSAGTGRNTGELFF.

The genes are TRBV20-1 and TRBJ1-1; D may be TRBD1 (6 bases). With 3 bases removed from V and 4 bases from J, the gap between germline ends came to 15 bases. Germline values: CDR1 DFQATT, CDR2 SNEGSKA (reference sequence). This CDR3 spans 14 amino acids. The CDR3 region has the DNA TGCAGTGCTAGTGGGGGCGGGGGGCCCACTGAAGCTTTCTTT. Encoded protein: CSASGGGGPTEAFF.

Only a few counts were recorded for this clonotype. This chain connects TRBV7-9 to TRBJ2-3, with TRBD2 matching over 10 bases. Germline V gene data show CDR1 as SEHNR and CDR2 as FQNEAQ (reference sequence). The CDR3 spans 19 residues. J lost 4 bases, V lost 4 bases, and 17 bases had no gene match. The CDR3 sequence is CASSYREPEREGPPDTQYF. The CDR3 nucleotides are TGTGCCAGCAGCTACCGAGAGCCCGAGCGGGAGGGCCCTCCAGATACGCAGTATTTT.

The rearrangement joins TRBV4-2 to TRBJ2-3, with 7 bases that match TRBD1. The CDR3 length is 16 residues. Germline V gene sequence: CDR1 LGHNA, CDR2 YNFKEQ. The J segment lost 5 bases and the V segment lost 1 base, leaving 9 bases of the junction unmatched. CDR3 sequence (DNA): TGTGCCAGCAGCCAAGTACGGAGACAGGGTCTAGATACGCAGTATTTT. Amino acid sequence: CASSQVRRQGLDTQYF.

This clonotype was recorded many times. The rearrangement joins TRBV5-1 to TRBJ2-7, with D tentatively TRBD2 (5 bases). This CDR3 comprises 17 residues. Trimming removed 4 bases from V and 0 bases from J, with 20 bases in between. Germline CDR1 SGHRS, CDR2 YFSETQ. The CDR3 DNA reads as TGCGCCAGCAGCCTGCAACCTACGGGATGGGACTCCTACGAGCAGTACTTC. Translation gives CASSLQPTGWDSYEQYF.

This clonotype came up a few times. The gene calls are TRBV28 and TRBJ2-3; D is ambiguous. The germline gives CDR1 MDHEN, CDR2 SYDVKM. With 3 bases removed from V and 2 bases from J, the gap between germline ends came to 18 bases. The CDR3 runs to 17 residues. CDR3 loop: CASSLRRRTRVTDTQYF. The CDR3 DNA follows: TGTGCCAGCAGTTTGAGGCGGAGAACAAGAGTCACAGATACGCAGTATTTT.

This clonotype came up many times. The chain employs TRBV6-1 and TRBJ1-5, with 10 bases lining up with TRBD1. V gave up 11 bases and J gave up 6 bases; unmatched junction bases: 7. Germline-derived CDR1 and CDR2 are MNHNS and SASEGT. The CDR3 is made up of 13 amino acids. In DNA form, the CDR3 reads TGTGCCGCAAGACAGGGGGCAGGTCAGCCCCAGCATTTT. Its protein product is CAARQGAGQPQHF.

Many counts were recorded for this clonotype. The chain is built from TRBV4-3 and TRBJ1-2; weak D call: TRBD1 (5 bases). V gave up 5 bases and J gave up 5 bases, with 15 bases separating them. Germline V gene lookup returns CDR1 LGHNA and CDR2 YSLEER. This CDR3 region has 14 residues. The CDR3 DNA reads as TGCGCCAGCAGCAAAGGGGCTCAAGGTTATGGCTACACCTTC. Its protein product is CASSKGAQGYGYTF.

This clonotype was counted many times. The J gene is TRBJ2-7, the V gene TRBV30; TRBD1 is a possible D gene (6 bases). The CDR3 sequence is 12 residues long. The germline V gene encodes CDR1 GTSNPN and CDR2 SVGIG (reference sequence). Deletions cut 2 bases from V and 5 bases from J, with 10 bases between. CDR3 bases: TGTGCCTGGAGTCCAGACAGGCACGAGCAGTACTTC. Translating it yields CAWSPDRHEQYF.

Ten or more counts support this clonotype. This sequence joins TRBV6-1 and TRBJ1-1; D perhaps matches TRBD1 (5 bases). The length of the CDR3 is 15 residues. V lost 0 bases and J lost 4, with 12 bases in between. Germline loops: CDR1 MNHNS, CDR2 SASEGT. CDR3 region: CASSEARKGSTEAFF. CDR3 nucleotide sequence: TGTGCCAGCAGTGAAGCTAGAAAGGGGTCCACTGAAGCTTTCTTT.

This clonotype was observed at least ten times. The chain employs TRBV20-1 and TRBJ2-7; 9 positions agree with TRBD1. CDR1 is DFQATT and CDR2 is SNEGSKA in the germline V gene (reference sequence). The length of the CDR3 is 14 residues. Trimming cost V 2 bases and J 4 bases; bases outside gene matches: 6. Written as DNA, the CDR3 is TGCAGTGCTAGAAACCGGGACAGGGTATACGAGCAGTACTTC. It encodes CSARNRDRVYEQYF.

In its sample, this clonotype was seen many times. The chain couples TRBV4-2 to TRBJ2-4; 9 nucleotides align to TRBD2. CDR1 and CDR2 (germline): LGHNA, YNFKEQ. The ends lost 3 bases at V and 7 bases at J; junction bases unmatched: 10. The CDR3 contains 16 residues. This chain's CDR3 is CASSHSETSGRNIQYF. The CDR3 DNA is TGTGCCAGCAGCCACAGCGAGACTAGCGGTCGGAACATTCAGTACTTC.

This clonotype was seen ten or more times. The chain uses TRBV7-2 and TRBJ1-5; 8 bases match TRBD1. With 3 bases clipped from V and 3 bases from J, the junction kept 10 bases outside the gene matches. Germline V gene data show CDR1 as SGHTA and CDR2 as FQGNSA. The CDR3 runs 17 residues. CDR3 DNA: TGTGCCAGCAGCTTGGGTCCGACAGGGGTCAACAATCAGCCCCAGCATTTT. It specifies CASSLGPTGVNNQPQHF. The entire variable domain, with the rest obtained from reference TRBV7-2 and TRBJ1-5, is as follows: GAGVSQSPSNKVTEKGKDVELRCDPISGHTALYWYRQSLGQGLEFLIYFQGNSAPDKSGLPSDRFSAERTGGSVSTLTIQRTQQEDSAVYLCASSLGPTGVNNQPQHFGDGTRLSIL.

At least ten counts were recorded for this clonotype. V and J are TRBV6-2 or TRBV6-3 and TRBJ2-2, with D perhaps being TRBD1 or TRBD2 (5 bases each). Germline-derived CDR1 and CDR2 are MNHEY and SVGEGT. CDR3 length equals 17 residues. Trimming cost V 4 bases and J 4 bases, with 19 bases left between them. The CDR3: CASSSRAPRGRTGELFF. The DNA of the CDR3 is TGTGCCAGCAGTTCCCGAGCCCCTCGGGGACGCACCGGGGAGCTGTTTTTT.

This clonotype was observed many times. The V and J genes are TRBV5-1 and TRBJ2-1; D possibly corresponds to TRBD2 (6 bases). There are 14 residues in the CDR3. CDR1 SGHRS and CDR2 YFSETQ come from the germline V gene. V lost 3 bases and J lost 8, with 15 bases in between. The CDR3 here is CASSWGLPSDEQFF. In nucleotides, the CDR3 is TGCGCCAGCAGCTGGGGACTCCCGTCGGATGAGCAGTTCTTC. The variable domain in full, completed from reference TRBV5-1 and TRBJ2-1, reads KAGVTQTPRYLIKTRGQQVTLSCSPISGHRSVSWYQQTPGQGLQFLFEYFSETQRNKGNFPGRFSGRQFSNSRSEMNVSTLELGDSALYLCASSWGLPSDEQFFGPGTRLTVL.

This clonotype was recorded many times. The chain employs TRBV20-1 and TRBJ2-3, with 13 bases lining up with TRBD2. The trim removed 3 bases at V and 5 bases at J, leaving 11 bases unmatched. The CDR3 is 17 amino acids. Germline CDR1 is DFQATT and CDR2 is SNEGSKA (reference sequence). CDR3 region: CSASSVGTSGILDTQYF. The CDR3 bases are TGCAGTGCTAGTTCGGTCGGGACTAGCGGGATATTAGATACGCAGTATTTT.

This clonotype came up many times. The J gene is TRBJ2-2, the V gene TRBV7-2; no clear D gene. V was trimmed by 5 bases and J by 4 bases, leaving 8 bases between them. Germline CDR1 reads SGHTA; CDR2 reads FQGNSA. CDR3 length equals 13 residues. The CDR3, as DNA: TGTGCCAGCAGCCCCCGCCGCACCGGGGAGCTGTTTTTT. This codes for CASSPRRTGELFF.

This clonotype has a handful of counts. Relative to the germline gene, one junction end is altered; a read error may explain this. The V call is TRBV7-2, the J call TRBJ1-2; 10 bases fit TRBD1. The germline V gene encodes CDR1 SGHTA and CDR2 FQGNSA. This CDR3 is 14 amino acids long. CDR3 loop: CVSSYTGTGDGYTF. The CDR3 region has the DNA TGTGTCAGCAGCTATACCGGGACAGGGGATGGCTACACCTTC.

This clonotype has a handful of counts. The rearrangement links TRBV20-1 to TRBJ2-7; D might be TRBD2 (6 bases). V was trimmed by 5 bases and J by 2 bases, leaving 10 bases between them. CDR1 and CDR2 from the germline V gene are DFQATT and SNEGSKA (reference sequence). This CDR3 region has 12 residues. CDR3 in amino acids: CSARRGPYEQYF. CDR3 nucleotides: TGCAGTGCTCGGAGGGGTCCCTACGAGCAGTACTTC.

This clonotype was observed many times. This chain joins TRBV6-6 and TRBJ1-2; TRBD1 is a possible D gene (5 bases). Trimming pared 5 bases from V and 2 bases from J, leaving 18 bases between. The CDR3 is 16 amino acids. Germline lookup yields CDR1 MNHNY and CDR2 SVGAGI (reference sequence). As DNA, the CDR3 is TGTGCCAGCAGTCCTCCCCCGGGGCACTTAAACTATGGCTACACCTTC. This gives the protein CASSPPPGHLNYGYTF.

This clonotype was seen many times. Germline and junction disagree at one end, which may indicate a read error. The chain recombines TRBV7-9 with TRBJ1-3, with a possible D match to TRBD1 (6 bases). The V gene's germline CDR1 is SEHNR and CDR2 FQNEAQ (reference sequence). The CDR3 runs 16 residues. The CDR3 sequence: CASSLAGQYSENTIYF. The DNA of the CDR3 is TGTGCCAGCAGCTTAGCCGGACAGTACTCTGAAAACACCATATATTTT. The whole variable domain, remainder taken from reference TRBV7-9 and TRBJ1-3, is DTGVSQNPRHKITKRGQNVTFRCDPISEHNRLYWYRQTLGQGPEFLTYFQNEAQLEKSRLLSDRFSAERPKGSFSTLEIQRTEQGDSAMYLCASSLAGQYSENTIYFGEGSWLTVV.